The 27 T cell receptor beta chains below were found in one sample sequenced in a study of blood T cell repertoires in COVID-19 (dated by TCRdb to about 2020). The receptor library was made with the immunoSEQ multiplex PCR assay. Imported from immuneACCESS, the table was reduced by TCRdb to in-frame sequences with V and J called. These copies leave out some clones; in studies compared against another copy, an unresolved V gene accounts for under half, and the cause of the remainder is not known. The sample includes a few hundred thousand clones, with almost 90% observed a single time. Under 2.5% of the sample is held by the ten biggest clonotypes. The sample was peripheral blood. The receptors stem from an older woman with COVID-19, enrolled during active disease.

This chain links TRBV28 with TRBJ1-5; 7 bases line up with TRBD1. J was trimmed by 0 bases and V by 7 bases; bases with no gene match: 9. The CDR3 loop spans 16 amino acids. Per the germline V gene, CDR1 is MDHEN and CDR2 is SYDVKM. The CDR3 DNA follows: TGTGCCAGCACGGGACAGAAACTGGATAGCAATCAGCCCCAGCATTTT. As protein: CASTGQKLDSNQPQHF.

The chain is built from TRBV11-2 and TRBJ2-1, with 8 bases identical to TRBD1. The length of the CDR3 is 13 residues. Germline V gene data show CDR1 as SGHAT and CDR2 as FQNNGV. With 5 bases clipped from V and 6 bases from J, the junction kept 3 bases outside the gene matches. In DNA, the CDR3 is TGTGCCAGCAGCAATGACAGGGGCAATGAGCAGTTCTTC. It is translated as CASSNDRGNEQFF.

The V call is TRBV27, the J call TRBJ1-5; D is uncertain. Germline values: CDR1 MNHEY, CDR2 SMNVEV (reference sequence). The V and J ends lost 3 bases and 4 bases respectively, with 7 bases between them. There are 13 residues in the CDR3. CDR3 sequence (DNA): TGTGCCAGCAGTTTTCGCAGGAATCAGCCCCAGCATTTT. It translates to CASSFRRNQPQHF.

This clone was picked up one time. This chain connects TRBV19 to TRBJ2-3; 9 nucleotides align to TRBD1. Germline loops: CDR1 LNHDA, CDR2 SQIVND (reference sequence). This CDR3 comprises 13 residues. This chain's CDR3 is CGTRDRVADTQYF. CDR3 bases: TGTGGGACCCGGGACAGGGTCGCAGATACGCAGTATTTT.

V gene TRBV9 combines with J gene TRBJ2-5; D remains unclear. The CDR3 is 13 amino acids. Germline CDR1 and CDR2: SGDLS and YYNGEE. V was pared by 0 bases and J by 6 bases, with 9 bases between. The CDR3 nucleotides read TGTGCCAGCAGCGTAGGAGGAGAGAAGACCCAGTACTTC. Translation gives CASSVGGEKTQYF.

This clone was counted a few times. The rearrangement joins TRBV27 to TRBJ1-6, with TRBD1 as a possible D gene (5 bases). Germline-derived CDR1 and CDR2 are MNHEY and SMNVEV (reference sequence). Trimming shortened V by 2 bases and J by 6 bases, and 11 bases separated the two germline ends. The CDR3 sequence is 15 residues long. The CDR3 bases are TGTGCCAGCAGTTTAGCCGGACATCTTAATTCACCCCTCCACTTT. Protein: CASSLAGHLNSPLHF.

V and J are TRBV5-4 and TRBJ2-7, with 11 bases that match TRBD1. The CDR3 spans 13 residues. J lost 7 bases, V lost 4 bases, and 4 bases had no gene match. CDR1 and CDR2 (germline): SGHNT, YYREEE (reference sequence). The CDR3 region has the DNA TGTGCCAGCAGCCGGGACAGGGGGTTTGAGCAGTACTTC. It yields the protein CASSRDRGFEQYF.

This chain connects TRBV7-9 to TRBJ2-7, with D possibly being TRBD2 (5 bases). V gave up 9 bases and J gave up 1 base, with 10 bases separating them. This CDR3 is 12 amino acids long. From germline, CDR1 is SEHNR and CDR2 FQNEAQ (reference sequence). CDR3 protein: CASRGNSYEQYF. CDR3 sequence (DNA): TGTGCCAGTCGGGGTAATTCCTACGAGCAGTACTTC.

The V gene is TRBV5-5, the J gene TRBJ1-1; D is perhaps TRBD1 (6 bases). V lost 6 bases and J lost 2, with 17 bases in between. CDR1 and CDR2 from the germline V gene are SGHKS and YYEKEE (reference sequence). This CDR3 contains 15 residues. CDR3 DNA sequence: TGTGCCAGCACCAGGCTACAGGGAGTCAACACTGAAGCTTTCTTT. Protein product: CASTRLQGVNTEAFF.

This rearrangement joins TRBV7-3 to TRBJ1-1; D perhaps matches TRBD1 (5 bases). This CDR3 has 13 residues. The germline V gene encodes CDR1 SGHTA and CDR2 FQGTGA. V was trimmed by 3 bases and J by 6 bases, leaving 11 bases between them. In DNA form, the CDR3 reads TGTGCCAGCAGCTTGAGCAAGGGGTCTGAAGCTTTCTTT. Protein product: CASSLSKGSEAFF.

This clone appeared a single time. The chain uses TRBV13 and TRBJ2-5, with D possibly being TRBD2 (7 bases). The CDR3 contains 15 residues. V was shortened by 5 bases and J by 2 bases, with 15 bases between the two germline ends. Germline CDR1 and CDR2: PRHDT and FYEKMQ (reference sequence). CDR3: CASSKTGRGQETQYF. The CDR3, as DNA: TGTGCCAGCAGCAAAACAGGGCGGGGGCAAGAGACCCAGTACTTC.

Comments on this clone: Different DNA sequences within this sample yield the same CDR3. The rearrangement joins TRBV7-9 to TRBJ1-1; D gene ambiguous. V dropped 1 base and J dropped 0 bases, with 6 bases sitting between them. The CDR3 covers 14 residues. Germline lookup yields CDR1 SEHNR and CDR2 FQNEAQ (reference sequence). This chain's CDR3 is CASSLVSVNTEAFF. Written as DNA, the CDR3 is TGTGCCAGCAGCTTAGTTTCAGTGAACACTGAAGCTTTCTTT.

This clone appeared a few times. The V gene is TRBV7-9, the J gene TRBJ1-1; weak D call: TRBD1 (6 bases). From germline, CDR1 is SEHNR and CDR2 FQNEAQ (reference sequence). V lost 8 bases, J lost 1 base, and 14 bases lay in between. The length of the CDR3 is 14 residues. CDR3 sequence reads: CASGPGDSNTEAFF. The CDR3 region has the DNA TGTGCCAGCGGCCCAGGGGATTCGAACACTGAAGCTTTCTTT.

V gene TRBV7-9 combines with J gene TRBJ2-7; TRBD2 agrees at 7 bases. Germline CDR1 SEHNR, CDR2 FQNEAQ (reference sequence). V lost 3 bases and J lost 7; bases outside the gene matches: 9. The CDR3 runs to 14 residues. CDR3 DNA sequence: TGTGCCAGCAGCTTGGGCGGCCTCGGGGGGGAGCAGTACTTC. This translates into CASSLGGLGGEQYF.

This sequence joins TRBV7-6 and TRBJ2-3; 7 bases align to TRBD1. Germline CDR1 SGHVS, CDR2 FNYEAQ. The CDR3 runs to 16 residues. The V gene end was trimmed by 5 bases and the J gene end by 3 bases; junction bases not matched to a gene: 11. The CDR3 nucleotides are TGTGCCAGCAGCCGATGGGACAGAAGGGGTACAGATACGCAGTATTTT. Protein: CASSRWDRRGTDTQYF. The entire variable domain, with the rest obtained from reference TRBV7-6 and TRBJ2-3, is as follows: GAGVSQSPRYKVTKRGQDVALRCDPISGHVSLYWYRQALGQGPEFLTYFNYEAQQDKSGLPNDRFSAERPEGSISTLTIQRTEQRDSAMYRCASSRWDRRGTDTQYFGPGTRLTVL.

The chain combines TRBV6-5 with TRBJ1-1; D is unresolved. Trimming left V 6 bases short and J 2 bases short, with 16 bases between. Germline CDR1 is MNHEY and CDR2 is SVGAGI. This CDR3 is built from 15 residues. CDR3 region: CASSRLSRLNTEAFF. The CDR3, as DNA: TGTGCCAGCAGCCGCCTGTCCAGGCTAAACACTGAAGCTTTCTTT.

The CDR3 DNA sequence: TGTGCCAGCAGCCAAGATCAATCGGGGTGCTTTCTGGATGGCTACACCTTC. Encoded protein: CASSQDQSGCFLDGYTF. This rearrangement joins TRBV3-1 (or the pseudogene TRBV3-2) to TRBJ1-2, with D unclear. V was pared by 0 bases and J by 6 bases, with 20 bases between. CDR3 length: 17 residues. Per germline, CDR1 LGHDT and CDR2 YNNKEL (reference sequence).

The genes are TRBV12-3 or TRBV12-4 and TRBJ1-4; the D is unclear. The V end lost 1 base, the J end lost 6 bases, and 6 bases lay between the germline ends. The CDR3 sequence is 13 residues long. The CDR3 DNA reads TGTGCCAGCAGTTTAGGGCCATATGAAAAACTGTTTTTT. Amino acid sequence: CASSLGPYEKLFF.

CDR3 residues: CASSVELAGGHYNEQFF. CDR3 DNA: TGTGCCAGCAGCGTAGAACTAGCGGGCGGACATTACAATGAGCAGTTCTTC. The rearrangement links TRBV9 to TRBJ2-1; 9 bases fit TRBD2. This CDR3 has 17 amino acids. Germline V lookup: CDR1 SGDLS, CDR2 YYNGEE. The ends lost 0 bases at V and 4 bases at J; junction bases unmatched: 8.

This clone was recorded a few times. V usage is TRBV12-5 and J usage is TRBJ1-1, with D possibly being TRBD1 (5 bases). With 2 bases removed from V and 3 bases from J, the gap between germline ends came to 16 bases. This CDR3 is built from 16 residues. The V gene's germline CDR1 is LGHNT and CDR2 FRNRAP. CDR3 DNA sequence: TGTGCTAGTGGTTTGCCCCCGGCGGGGGGGGACACTGAAGCTTTCTTT. The encoded protein is CASGLPPAGGDTEAFF.

The chain employs TRBV2 and TRBJ1-2, with 9 bases matching TRBD1. V was pared by 6 bases and J by 0 bases, with 8 bases of the junction left unmatched. Germline lookup yields CDR1 SNHLY and CDR2 FYNNEI. The length of the CDR3 is 16 residues. The CDR3 loop reads CASRFGQGITNYGYTF. The CDR3, as DNA: TGTGCCAGCAGATTCGGACAGGGGATCACTAACTATGGCTACACCTTC.

V is TRBV18 and J is TRBJ1-1, with 12 bases matching TRBD1. This CDR3 region has 19 residues. CDR1 and CDR2 (germline): KGHSH, LQKENI. After removal of 0 bases from V and 4 bases from J, the junction contained 12 bases not matched to a gene. CDR3 protein: CASSPPRGTGGALATEAFF. For the CDR3, the DNA is TGTGCCAGCTCACCACCCCGAGGGACAGGGGGCGCGCTCGCCACTGAAGCTTTCTTT.

This chain links TRBV11-2 with TRBJ1-4; no firm D call. V shed 5 bases and J shed 8 bases, with 9 bases lying between them. The CDR3 extends over 12 amino acids. Germline V gives CDR1 SGHAT, CDR2 FQNNGV. The CDR3 sequence: CASSTTREKLFF. CDR3 bases: TGTGCCAGCAGCACCACGAGAGAAAAACTGTTTTTT.

This sequence joins TRBV7-2 and TRBJ1-2, with TRBD1 matching 7 bases. Germline V gene lookup returns CDR1 SGHTA and CDR2 FQGNSA. The CDR3 is 13 residues long. Unmatched junction bases numbered 3, after V lost 4 bases and J lost 4 bases. This chain's CDR3 is CASSSRGAYGYTF. The CDR3, as DNA: TGTGCCAGCAGCTCCAGGGGGGCCTATGGCTACACCTTC.

The V gene is TRBV6-1, the J gene TRBJ2-1; possibly TRBD1 for D (6 bases). Germline CDR1 and CDR2: MNHNS and SASEGT. Trimming removed 2 bases from V and 2 bases from J, with 7 bases in between. The CDR3 covers 14 residues. CDR3 residues: CASSEQGPYNEQFF. In DNA form, the CDR3 reads TGTGCCAGCAGTGAACAGGGGCCCTACAATGAGCAGTTCTTC.

The chain is built from TRBV2 and TRBJ1-3; 10 bases fit TRBD1. Germline V lookup: CDR1 SNHLY, CDR2 FYNNEI. The CDR3 has 13 residues. J was trimmed by 7 bases and V by 8 bases; bases with no gene match: 5. CDR3: CASGGTGANTIYF. DNA for the CDR3: TGTGCCAGCGGTGGGACAGGGGCGAACACCATATATTTT.

This chain joins TRBV15 and TRBJ1-3, with D possibly being TRBD1 (6 bases). The germline V and J ends were trimmed by 3 bases and 1 base, with 10 bases remaining between them. From germline, CDR1 is LNHNV and CDR2 YYDKDF (reference sequence). The CDR3 is 15 residues long. The CDR3 nucleotides read TGTGCCACCAGCAGGGGGGACATTTCTGGAAACACCATATATTTT. Protein product: CATSRGDISGNTIYF.